Shown below are 32 T cell receptor beta chains from a single sample sequenced in a study of CD8+ T cells in alopecia areata (dated by TCRdb to the late 2010s). Library construction relied on the immunoSEQ multiplex PCR assay. For TCR sequencing, RNA was extracted from every sample and reverse transcribed into cDNA to serve as template. TCRdb mirrors the immuneACCESS table, restricted to in-frame sequences. Some clones are absent from its copies; in checked studies, under half trace to an unresolved V gene, and the reason for the others is unknown. Here the sample has about 64,000 clones; 40% to 50% occur a single time. The top ten clones comprise 45% to 60% of the sample. The sequenced material came from NKG2D-low CD8+ T cells sorted from blood. The meaning of the sample's cell subset or site label: sorted CD8+ NKG2D-low blood T cells. The receptors derive from a human donor with alopecia areata.

This clone occurred once. The chain joins TRBV7-2 to TRBJ2-5, with 7 bases fitting TRBD2. The ends lost 1 base at V and 2 bases at J; junction bases unmatched: 4. Germline V gene lookup returns CDR1 SGHTA and CDR2 FQGNSA. This CDR3 has 15 amino acids. Here the CDR3 DNA reads TGTGCCAGCAGCTTAGGAAAGCGGGGTCAAGAGACCCAGTACTTC. Amino acids: CASSLGKRGQETQYF.

This rearrangement joins TRBV13 to TRBJ2-7; TRBD1 aligns across 10 bases. Germline-derived CDR1 and CDR2 are PRHDT and FYEKMQ (reference sequence). Trimming removed 4 bases from V and 4 bases from J; junction bases left unmatched: 4. This CDR3 is 14 amino acids long. The DNA of the CDR3 is TGTGCCAGCAGCTCCCGGGACAGGGGTTACGAGCAGTACTTC. Protein: CASSSRDRGYEQYF.

This clone has more than one count but fewer than ten. The rearrangement uses TRBV7-9 and TRBJ2-7; 7 bases map to TRBD1. The CDR3 runs 12 residues. The trim removed 5 bases at V and 9 bases at J, leaving 7 bases unmatched. Germline CDR1 SEHNR, CDR2 FQNEAQ (reference sequence). CDR3 region: CASSNTGEGQYF. Here the CDR3 DNA reads TGTGCCAGCAGCAACACAGGGGAAGGGCAGTACTTC.

Notes on this clone: The same CDR3 can be traced to other DNA sequences in this sample. The chain employs TRBV29-1 and TRBJ1-2; D not resolved. The CDR3 has 11 residues. V gave up 1 base and J gave up 8 bases, with 8 bases separating them. Germline V gene data show CDR1 as SQVTM and CDR2 as ANQGSEA. CDR3 sequence: CSVEGRNGYTF. The CDR3 DNA sequence: TGCAGCGTTGAAGGCAGGAACGGCTACACCTTC. The variable domain in full, completed from reference TRBV29-1 and TRBJ1-2, reads SAVISQKPSRDICQRGTSLTIQCQVDSQVTMMFWYRQQPGQSLTLIATANQGSEATYESGFVIDKFPISRPNLTFSTLTVSNMSPEDSSIYLCSVEGRNGYTFGSGTRLTVV.

The chain combines TRBV4-3 with TRBJ1-2, with a weak D call TRBD1 (6 bases). The CDR3 sequence is 14 residues long. Germline V gene sequence: CDR1 LGHNA, CDR2 YSLEER. V lost 4 bases and J lost 0, with 9 bases in between. Written as DNA, the CDR3 is TGCGCCAGCAGCCCCGGACAGACTAACTATGGCTACACCTTC. Amino acids: CASSPGQTNYGYTF.

The chain links TRBV4-3 to TRBJ2-5; 7 positions match TRBD2. V shed 4 bases and J 1 base; nucleotides not matched to a gene: 6. The CDR3 has 15 amino acids. Germline loops: CDR1 LGHNA, CDR2 YSLEER. The CDR3 reads CASSPRGELQETQYF. The CDR3 nucleotides are TGCGCCAGCAGCCCTCGGGGGGAACTCCAAGAGACCCAGTACTTC.

The chain recombines TRBV13 with TRBJ2-6; D call uncertain. This CDR3 is 16 amino acids long. Germline loops: CDR1 PRHDT, CDR2 FYEKMQ (reference sequence). V was cut by 5 bases and J by 3 bases, with 14 bases left in between. The CDR3 loop is CASSLLSGFGANVLTF. The CDR3 bases are TGTGCCAGCAGCCTGCTCTCGGGTTTTGGGGCCAACGTCCTGACTTTC.

The chain recombines TRBV4-3 with TRBJ2-1; the D is unclear. Trimming pared 5 bases from V and 10 bases from J, leaving 15 bases between. CDR3 length: 13 residues. Germline loops: CDR1 LGHNA, CDR2 YSLEER. DNA for the CDR3: TGCGCCAGCAGCTATGCCGGTCGATCAGAGCAGTTCTTC. The encoded protein is CASSYAGRSEQFF.

This clone has a handful of counts. V is TRBV29-1 and J is TRBJ2-5; a weak D match, TRBD1 (5 bases). Trimming cost V 6 bases and J 5 bases, with 10 bases left between them. Germline CDR1 reads SQVTM; CDR2 reads ANQGSEA. The length of the CDR3 is 11 residues. Written as DNA, the CDR3 is TGCAGCGTGCGAAAGGGGGAGACCCAGTACTTC. Its protein product is CSVRKGETQYF.

This clone was detected a few times. The V call is TRBV28, the J call TRBJ1-3; D is ambiguous. Germline V lookup: CDR1 MDHEN, CDR2 SYDVKM. The CDR3 has 17 amino acids. V lost 4 bases and J 0 bases, leaving 16 bases between the germline ends. DNA for the CDR3: TGTGCCAGCAGTTCCGCCTCCGGAGGGCCCTCTGGAAACACCATATATTTT. Its protein is CASSSASGGPSGNTIYF.

This clone has more than one count but fewer than ten. This chain connects TRBV5-1 to TRBJ1-1, with D unclear. V lost 0 bases and J 3 bases, leaving 12 bases between the germline ends. Germline CDR1 is SGHRS and CDR2 is YFSETQ. This CDR3 has 15 amino acids. CDR3: CASSLDGEGYTEAFF. The CDR3 DNA reads as TGCGCCAGCAGCTTGGACGGGGAAGGGTACACTGAAGCTTTCTTT.

The chain couples TRBV7-8 to TRBJ2-4, with D maybe TRBD2 (6 bases). The germline CDR1 and CDR2 sequences are SGHVS and FQNEAQ. This CDR3 has 17 amino acids. Trimming took 0 bases from V and 0 from J, leaving 12 bases between them. CDR3 residues: CASSLAGRGLAKNIQYF. The DNA for the CDR3 is TGTGCCAGCAGCTTAGCGGGACGGGGACTAGCCAAAAACATTCAGTACTTC.

This clone showed up just a few times. V usage is TRBV29-1 and J usage is TRBJ2-7; the match to TRBD1 covers 9 bases. Germline V gene data show CDR1 as SQVTM and CDR2 as ANQGSEA. This CDR3 is 16 amino acids long. Losses at the gene ends were 5 bases for V and 0 bases for J; bases not matched to a gene: 11. CDR3 nucleotide sequence: TGCAGCGTTATCGGACAGGGGACTAAAAGCTCCTACGAGCAGTACTTC. Translating it yields CSVIGQGTKSSYEQYF.

The genes are TRBV7-2 and TRBJ2-3; D is ambiguous. CDR1 is SGHTA, CDR2 FQGNSA, per germline. The length of the CDR3 is 15 residues. Trimming removed 5 bases from V and 2 bases from J, with 14 bases in between. The CDR3 region has the DNA TGTGCCAGCAGCCGTGCCACCTTAGCCACAGATACGCAGTATTTT. This sequence encodes CASSRATLATDTQYF. The full variable domain, its missing parts supplied by reference TRBV7-2 and TRBJ2-3, is GAGVSQSPSNKVTEKGKDVELRCDPISGHTALYWYRQSLGQGLEFLIYFQGNSAPDKSGLPSDRFSAERTGGSVSTLTIQRTQQEDSAVYLCASSRATLATDTQYFGPGTRLTVL.

The chain couples TRBV30 to TRBJ1-1; the D is unclear. Trimming shortened V by 2 bases and J by 2 bases, and 12 bases separated the two germline ends. The CDR3 runs to 14 residues. Germline V gene data show CDR1 as GTSNPN and CDR2 as SVGIG (reference sequence). In DNA, the CDR3 is TGTGCCTGGAGTACTTGGCGGCTAAACACTGAAGCTTTCTTT. Amino acid sequence: CAWSTWRLNTEAFF.

This rearrangement joins TRBV13 to TRBJ2-3, with D possibly TRBD2 on 5 matching bases. Per germline, CDR1 PRHDT and CDR2 FYEKMQ (reference sequence). The CDR3 runs to 15 residues. Trimming pared 5 bases from V and 2 bases from J, leaving 14 bases between. The CDR3 region has the DNA TGTGCCAGCAGCCTAGCTGGGCAGGACACAGATACGCAGTATTTT. Translation gives CASSLAGQDTDTQYF.

V usage is TRBV30 and J usage is TRBJ2-7, with D possibly TRBD1 on 5 matching bases. The germline V gene encodes CDR1 GTSNPN and CDR2 SVGIG (reference sequence). The CDR3 spans 14 residues. The germline V and J ends were trimmed by 8 bases and 3 bases, with 20 bases remaining between them. Here the CDR3 DNA reads TGTGCCCTCCTTGCTGGGGCTACGCACTACGAGCAGTACTTC. Translated, it gives CALLAGATHYEQYF.

In its sample, this clone was seen a few times. The rearrangement uses TRBV4-3 and TRBJ2-1; D remains unclear. Trimming cost V 1 base and J 5 bases, with 9 bases left between them. The CDR3 runs 14 residues. CDR1 and CDR2 from the germline V gene are LGHNA and YSLEER. The CDR3 loop reads CASSQGHGNNEQFF. The CDR3 region has the DNA TGCGCCAGCAGCCAAGGGCACGGTAACAATGAGCAGTTCTTC.

This clone was seen repeatedly, ten times or more. This rearrangement joins TRBV27 to TRBJ2-7; D might be TRBD1 or TRBD2, each matching 7 bases. Germline V CDR1 and CDR2: MNHEY, SMNVEV (reference sequence). Trimming removed 5 bases from V and 3 bases from J, with 23 bases in between. The CDR3 has 17 amino acids. CDR3 protein: CASSLPSYSGTDYEQYF. CDR3 bases: TGTGCCAGCAGTCTTCCCTCCTACAGCGGGACAGACTACGAGCAGTACTTC.

CDR3 loop: CATFNWYGYTF. The CDR3 DNA follows: TGTGCCACCTTTAACTGGTATGGCTACACCTTC. The chain is built from TRBV15 and TRBJ1-2, with D unclear. Germline assignment: CDR1 LNHNV and CDR2 YYDKDF (reference sequence). V dropped 8 bases and J dropped 5 bases, with 9 bases sitting between them. The CDR3 covers 11 residues.

The chain has TRBV5-1 and TRBJ2-3; 10 positions match TRBD1. The CDR3 loop spans 17 amino acids. Germline lookup yields CDR1 SGHRS and CDR2 YFSETQ. With 4 bases clipped from V and 6 bases from J, the junction kept 14 bases outside the gene matches. CDR3 region: CASSGTGADLFPDTQYF. CDR3 DNA: TGCGCCAGCAGCGGGACAGGGGCCGATTTGTTTCCCGATACGCAGTATTTT. Based on the CDR3 plus reference TRBV5-1 and TRBJ2-3, the full variable domain is KAGVTQTPRYLIKTRGQQVTLSCSPISGHRSVSWYQQTPGQGLQFLFEYFSETQRNKGNFPGRFSGRQFSNSRSEMNVSTLELGDSALYLCASSGTGADLFPDTQYFGPGTRLTVL.

Comment on this clone: A single base separates this from a much larger clone, so it may be a read error. The chain employs TRBV13 and TRBJ2-2; the D is unclear. V lost 5 bases to trimming and J lost 0 bases, with 1 base between them. The CDR3 loop spans 12 amino acids. Germline V lookup: CDR1 PRHDT, CDR2 FYEKMQ (reference sequence). Here the CDR3 DNA reads TGTGCCAGCAGCCCGAACACCGGGGAGCTGTTTTTT. Translating it yields CASSPNTGELFF.

This clone has more than one count but fewer than ten. The chain carries TRBV29-1 and TRBJ1-3; D ambiguous. V was trimmed by 7 bases and J by 4 bases, leaving 20 bases between them. Germline loops: CDR1 SQVTM, CDR2 ANQGSEA. The CDR3 totals 15 residues. The CDR3 region is CSGTADGFYGNTIYF. The CDR3 region has the DNA TGCAGCGGAACGGCTGATGGGTTTTACGGAAACACCATATATTTT. The full variable domain, with the rest looked up from reference TRBV29-1 and TRBJ1-3, is SAVISQKPSRDICQRGTSLTIQCQVDSQVTMMFWYRQQPGQSLTLIATANQGSEATYESGFVIDKFPISRPNLTFSTLTVSNMSPEDSSIYLCSGTADGFYGNTIYFGEGSWLTVV.

The chain has TRBV7-2 and TRBJ2-5; 12 nucleotides align to TRBD1. Germline V gives CDR1 SGHTA, CDR2 FQGNSA. With 1 base clipped from V and 5 bases from J, the junction kept 11 bases outside the gene matches. The CDR3 has 18 amino acids. The CDR3 loop reads CASSLGSSWDRGRETQYF. The CDR3 region has the DNA TGTGCCAGCAGCTTAGGCAGTTCTTGGGACAGGGGGCGGGAGACCCAGTACTTC.

The chain employs TRBV2 and TRBJ2-7; D is undetermined. This CDR3 is built from 12 residues. Deletions cut 5 bases from V and 4 bases from J, with 9 bases between. The germline gives CDR1 SNHLY, CDR2 FYNNEI. The CDR3 is CASSLASYEQYF. In DNA form, the CDR3 reads TGTGCCAGCAGTTTGGCCAGTTACGAGCAGTACTTC.

The rearrangement links TRBV29-1 to TRBJ2-7, with D possibly being TRBD1 (6 bases). Trimming left V 5 bases short and J 4 bases short, with 12 bases between. The germline V gene has CDR1 SQVTM and CDR2 ANQGSEA. This CDR3 has 12 residues. The CDR3 loop reads CSVQGREYEQYF. In DNA form, the CDR3 reads TGCAGCGTTCAGGGGCGCGAGTACGAGCAGTACTTC.

This chain joins TRBV19 and TRBJ2-3; 12 bases match TRBD2. This CDR3 has 18 residues. The V gene's germline CDR1 is LNHDA and CDR2 SQIVND (reference sequence). V was clipped by 3 bases and J by 4 bases; unmatched bases: 11. The CDR3 sequence: CASSIVLAGGLGADTQYF. The CDR3 DNA reads TGTGCCAGTAGTATCGTGCTAGCGGGGGGGCTAGGAGCAGATACGCAGTATTTT.

This chain links TRBV23-1 with TRBJ2-7; D ambiguous. TRBV23-1 is designated an ORF whose function remains uncertain. Between the trimmed V and J ends, which lost 7 bases and 6 bases, there was a span of 16 bases. The CDR3 contains 13 residues. The CDR3 DNA sequence: TGCGCCAGCATGTCTGGACGACTCCGCGAGCAGTACTTC. This translates into CASMSGRLREQYF.

This clone was seen a few times. V and J are TRBV29-1 and TRBJ2-1, with 9 bases matching TRBD2. The germline V gene encodes CDR1 SQVTM and CDR2 ANQGSEA. This CDR3 spans 16 amino acids. Unmatched junction bases numbered 10, after V lost 7 bases and J lost 0 bases. The DNA of the CDR3 is TGCAGCGCTTACCCCTTTAGCGGGAGCTCCTACAATGAGCAGTTCTTC. Translation: CSAYPFSGSSYNEQFF.

This chain joins TRBV30 and TRBJ2-7; D not certain. CDR1 and CDR2 from the germline V gene are GTSNPN and SVGIG (reference sequence). This CDR3 region has 13 residues. Between the trimmed V and J ends, which lost 2 bases and 3 bases, there was a span of 11 bases. CDR3 loop: CAWSYSVNYEQYF. The CDR3 DNA reads as TGTGCCTGGAGTTATTCTGTCAACTACGAGCAGTACTTC.

J is TRBJ2-7 and V is TRBV7-6, with D perhaps matching TRBD2 (5 bases). Trimming cost V 5 bases and J 5 bases, with 13 bases left between them. This CDR3 is 13 amino acids long. Germline CDR1 reads SGHVS; CDR2 reads FNYEAQ. The CDR3 bases are TGTGCCAGCAGCCCCCCGGGAAGGGACGAGCAGTACTTC. Translated, it gives CASSPPGRDEQYF.

The CDR3 nucleotides read TGTGCCAGCAGCTTAGCGGGAGAGACCCAGTACTTC. Translating gives CASSLAGETQYF. The chain recombines TRBV7-6 with TRBJ2-5, with D hard to call. The V end lost 0 bases, the J end lost 4 bases, and 3 bases lay between the germline ends. Per germline, CDR1 SGHVS and CDR2 FNYEAQ. The CDR3 has 12 residues.